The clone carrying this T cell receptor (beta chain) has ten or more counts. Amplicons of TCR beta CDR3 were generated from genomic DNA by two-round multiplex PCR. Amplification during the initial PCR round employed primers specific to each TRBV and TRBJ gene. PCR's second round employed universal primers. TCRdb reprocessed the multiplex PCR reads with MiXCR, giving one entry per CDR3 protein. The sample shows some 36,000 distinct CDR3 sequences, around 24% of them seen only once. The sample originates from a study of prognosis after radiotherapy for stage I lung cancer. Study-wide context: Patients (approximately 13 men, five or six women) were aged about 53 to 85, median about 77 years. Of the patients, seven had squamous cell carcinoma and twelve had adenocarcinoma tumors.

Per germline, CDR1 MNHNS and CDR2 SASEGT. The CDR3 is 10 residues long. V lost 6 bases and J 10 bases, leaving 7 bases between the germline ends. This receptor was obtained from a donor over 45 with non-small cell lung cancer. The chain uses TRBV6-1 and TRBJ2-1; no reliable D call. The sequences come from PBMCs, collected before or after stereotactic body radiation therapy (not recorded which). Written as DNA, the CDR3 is TGTGCCAGCAGAAAACAGGAGCAGTTCTTC. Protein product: CASRKQEQFF.